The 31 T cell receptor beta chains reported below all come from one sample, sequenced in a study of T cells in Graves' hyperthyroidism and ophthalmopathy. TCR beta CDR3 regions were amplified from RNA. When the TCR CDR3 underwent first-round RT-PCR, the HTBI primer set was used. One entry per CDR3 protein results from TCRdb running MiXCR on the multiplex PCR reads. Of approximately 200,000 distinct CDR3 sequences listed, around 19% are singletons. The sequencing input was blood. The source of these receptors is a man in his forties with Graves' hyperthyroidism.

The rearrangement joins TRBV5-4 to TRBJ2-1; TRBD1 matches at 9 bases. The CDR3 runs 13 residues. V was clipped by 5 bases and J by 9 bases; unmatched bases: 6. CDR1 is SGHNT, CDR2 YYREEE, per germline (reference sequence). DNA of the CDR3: TGTGCCAGCAGGGGGGACAGGGAAGGTGAGCAGTTCTTC. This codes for CASRGDREGEQFF.

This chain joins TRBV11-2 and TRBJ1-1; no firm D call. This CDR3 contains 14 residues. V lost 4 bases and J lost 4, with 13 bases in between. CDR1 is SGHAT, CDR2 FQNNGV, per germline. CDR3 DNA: TGTGCCAGCAGCTCAGTAGGATCAGGCACTGAAGCTTTCTTT. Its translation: CASSSVGSGTEAFF.

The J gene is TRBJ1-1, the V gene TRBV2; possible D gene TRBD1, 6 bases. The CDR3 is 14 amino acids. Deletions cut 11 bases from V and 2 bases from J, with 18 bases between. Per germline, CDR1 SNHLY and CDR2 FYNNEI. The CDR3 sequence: CAGRGQLLNTEAFF. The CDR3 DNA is TGTGCCGGCCGTGGACAGCTATTAAACACTGAAGCTTTCTTT.

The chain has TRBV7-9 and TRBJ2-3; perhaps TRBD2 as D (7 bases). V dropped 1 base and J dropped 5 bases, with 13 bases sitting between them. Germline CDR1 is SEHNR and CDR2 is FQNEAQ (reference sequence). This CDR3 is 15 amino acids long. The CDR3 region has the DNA TGTGCCAGCAGCTTAGGAGGGGGGGGGCAAGATACGCAGTATTTT. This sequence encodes CASSLGGGGQDTQYF.

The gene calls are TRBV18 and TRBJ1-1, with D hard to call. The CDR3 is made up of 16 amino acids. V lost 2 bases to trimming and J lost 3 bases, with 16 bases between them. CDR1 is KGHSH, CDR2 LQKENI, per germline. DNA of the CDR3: TGTGCCAGCTCACCAGTAACAGAGTTGAGGTACACTGAAGCTTTCTTT. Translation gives CASSPVTELRYTEAFF.

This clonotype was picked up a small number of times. The DNA for the CDR3 is TGTGCCAGCAGCGTAGGCGGGGGGGCCGGAGATGAGCAGTTCTTC. This codes for CASSVGGGAGDEQFF. The rearrangement joins TRBV9 to TRBJ2-1; 9 bases agree with TRBD2. Germline V gives CDR1 SGDLS, CDR2 YYNGEE. J was trimmed by 8 bases and V by 0 bases; bases with no gene match: 6. The CDR3 is made up of 15 amino acids. Full variable domain (missing parts from reference TRBV9 and TRBJ2-1): DSGVTQTPKHLITATGQRVTLRCSPRSGDLSVYWYQQSLDQGLQFLIQYYNGEERAKGNILERFSAQQFPDLHSELNLSSLELGDSALYFCASSVGGGAGDEQFFGPGTRLTVL.

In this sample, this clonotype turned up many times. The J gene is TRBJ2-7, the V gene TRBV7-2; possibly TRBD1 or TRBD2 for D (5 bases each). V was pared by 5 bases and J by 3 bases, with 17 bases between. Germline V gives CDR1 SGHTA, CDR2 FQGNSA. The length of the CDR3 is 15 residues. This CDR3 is CASSRDGSADYEQYF. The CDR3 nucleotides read TGTGCCAGCAGCCGGGACGGTAGCGCTGACTACGAGCAGTACTTC.

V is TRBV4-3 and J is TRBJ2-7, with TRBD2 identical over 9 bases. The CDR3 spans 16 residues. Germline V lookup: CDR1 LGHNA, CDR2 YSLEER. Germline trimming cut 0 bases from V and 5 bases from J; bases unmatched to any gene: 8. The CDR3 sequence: CASSQDRGGASDEQYF. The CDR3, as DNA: TGCGCCAGCAGCCAAGATCGCGGGGGGGCATCGGACGAGCAGTACTTC.

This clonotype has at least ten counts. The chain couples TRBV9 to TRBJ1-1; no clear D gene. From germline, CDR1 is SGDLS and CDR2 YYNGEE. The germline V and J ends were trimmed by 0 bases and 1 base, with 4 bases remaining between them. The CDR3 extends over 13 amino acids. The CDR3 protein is CASSVGTNTEAFF. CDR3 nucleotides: TGTGCCAGCAGCGTAGGCACGAACACTGAAGCTTTCTTT.

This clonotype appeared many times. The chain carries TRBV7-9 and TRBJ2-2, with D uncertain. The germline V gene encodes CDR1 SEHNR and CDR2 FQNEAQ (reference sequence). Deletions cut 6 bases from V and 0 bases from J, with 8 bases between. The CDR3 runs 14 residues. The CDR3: CASRGWTNTGELFF. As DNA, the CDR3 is TGTGCCAGCAGGGGGTGGACGAACACCGGGGAGCTGTTTTTT.

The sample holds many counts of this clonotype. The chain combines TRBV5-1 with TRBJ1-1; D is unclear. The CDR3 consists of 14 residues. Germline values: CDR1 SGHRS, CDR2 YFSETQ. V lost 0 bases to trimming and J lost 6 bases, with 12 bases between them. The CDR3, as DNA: TGCGCCAGCAGCTTGGCCGCAACTGACTCTGAAGCTTTCTTT. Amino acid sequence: CASSLAATDSEAFF.

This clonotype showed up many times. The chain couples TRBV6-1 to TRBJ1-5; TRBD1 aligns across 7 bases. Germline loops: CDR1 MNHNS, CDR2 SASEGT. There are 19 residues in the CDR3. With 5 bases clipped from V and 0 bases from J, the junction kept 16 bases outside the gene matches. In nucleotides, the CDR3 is TGTGCCAGCAGTAACGGCCCCGGGACAGACTACTATAGCAATCAGCCCCAGCATTTT. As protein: CASSNGPGTDYYSNQPQHF.

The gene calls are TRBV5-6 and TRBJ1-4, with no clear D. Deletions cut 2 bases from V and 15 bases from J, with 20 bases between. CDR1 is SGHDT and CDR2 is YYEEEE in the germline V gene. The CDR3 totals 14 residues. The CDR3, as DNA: TGTGCCAGCAGCTTTGAGGGTGTAATGAGTTCGGTGTTTTTT. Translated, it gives CASSFEGVMSSVFF.

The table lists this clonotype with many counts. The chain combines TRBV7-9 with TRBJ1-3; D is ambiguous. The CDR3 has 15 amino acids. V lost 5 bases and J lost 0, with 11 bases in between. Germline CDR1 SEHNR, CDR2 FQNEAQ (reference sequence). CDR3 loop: CASSNRANSGNTIYF. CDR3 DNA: TGTGCCAGCAGCAACCGGGCCAACTCTGGAAACACCATATATTTT.

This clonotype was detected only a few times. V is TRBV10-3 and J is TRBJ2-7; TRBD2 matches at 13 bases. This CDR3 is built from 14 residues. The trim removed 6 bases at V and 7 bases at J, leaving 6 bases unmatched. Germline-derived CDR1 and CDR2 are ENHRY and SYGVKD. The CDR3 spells CAIRTGTSGDEQYF. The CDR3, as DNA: TGTGCCATCAGAACCGGGACTAGCGGGGATGAGCAGTACTTC.

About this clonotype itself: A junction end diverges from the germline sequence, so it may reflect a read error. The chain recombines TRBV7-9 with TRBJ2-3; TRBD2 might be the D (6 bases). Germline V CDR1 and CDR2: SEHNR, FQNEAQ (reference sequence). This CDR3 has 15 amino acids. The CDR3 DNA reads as TGTGCCAGCTGCTTTGACGGGAGCGGTGGAGATACGCAGTATTTT. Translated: CASCFDGSGGDTQYF.

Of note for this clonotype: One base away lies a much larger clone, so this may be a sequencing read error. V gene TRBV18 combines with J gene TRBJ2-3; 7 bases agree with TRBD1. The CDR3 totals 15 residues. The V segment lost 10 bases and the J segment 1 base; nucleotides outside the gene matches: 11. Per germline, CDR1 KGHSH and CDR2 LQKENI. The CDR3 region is CANSRGDSRTDTQYF. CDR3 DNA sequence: TGTGCCAACTCCCGAGGGGACAGCCGCACAGATACGCAGTATTTT.

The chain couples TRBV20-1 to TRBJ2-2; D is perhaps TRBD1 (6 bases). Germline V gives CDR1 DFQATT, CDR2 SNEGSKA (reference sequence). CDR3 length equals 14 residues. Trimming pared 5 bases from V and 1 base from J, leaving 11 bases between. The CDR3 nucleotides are TGCAGTGCTCGACCGGGACAGAACACCGGGGAGCTGTTTTTT. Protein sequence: CSARPGQNTGELFF.

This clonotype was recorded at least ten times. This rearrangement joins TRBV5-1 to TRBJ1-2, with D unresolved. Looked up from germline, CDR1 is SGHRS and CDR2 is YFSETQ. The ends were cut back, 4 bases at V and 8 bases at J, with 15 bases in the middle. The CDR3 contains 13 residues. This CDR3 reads CASSLSMGDGYTF. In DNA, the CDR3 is TGCGCCAGCAGCCTATCAATGGGCGACGGCTACACCTTC.

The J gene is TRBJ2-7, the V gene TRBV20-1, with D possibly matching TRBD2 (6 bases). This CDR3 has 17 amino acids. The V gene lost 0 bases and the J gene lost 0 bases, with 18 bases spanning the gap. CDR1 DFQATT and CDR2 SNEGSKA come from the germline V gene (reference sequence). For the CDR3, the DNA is TGCAGTGCTAGAGATCGGAGGATGGCGGGGAGCTCCTACGAGCAGTACTTC. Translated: CSARDRRMAGSSYEQYF.

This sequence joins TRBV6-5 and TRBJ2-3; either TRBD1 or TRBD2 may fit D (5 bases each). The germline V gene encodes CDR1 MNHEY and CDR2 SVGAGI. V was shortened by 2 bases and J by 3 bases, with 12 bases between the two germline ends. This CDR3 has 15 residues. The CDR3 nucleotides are TGTGCCAGCAGTTACGGGGGTCCCGGGACAGATACGCAGTATTTT. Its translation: CASSYGGPGTDTQYF.

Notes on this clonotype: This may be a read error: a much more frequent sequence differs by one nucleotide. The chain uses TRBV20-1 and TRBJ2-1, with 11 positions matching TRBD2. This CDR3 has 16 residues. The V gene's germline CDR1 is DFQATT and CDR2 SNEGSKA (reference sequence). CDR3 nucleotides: TGCGGTGCTAGAGTTAGCGGGGGGGCCTGGGCGAATGAGCAGTTCTTC. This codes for CGARVSGGAWANEQFF.

The CDR3 is CSAEGRATDTQYF. DNA of the CDR3: TGCAGCGCCGAGGGTAGGGCCACAGATACGCAGTATTTT. The rearrangement joins TRBV29-1 to TRBJ2-3; D is perhaps TRBD2 (5 bases). Germline assignment: CDR1 SQVTM and CDR2 ANQGSEA. Trimming shortened V by 7 bases and J by 2 bases, and 13 bases separated the two germline ends. This CDR3 is 13 amino acids long.

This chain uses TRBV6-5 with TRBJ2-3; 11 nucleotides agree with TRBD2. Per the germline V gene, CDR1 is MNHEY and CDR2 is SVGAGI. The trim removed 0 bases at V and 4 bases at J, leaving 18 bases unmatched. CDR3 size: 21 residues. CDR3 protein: CASSYSLSPSGGTAAADTQYF. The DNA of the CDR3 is TGTGCCAGCAGTTACTCGTTGTCGCCTAGCGGGGGGACCGCCGCGGCAGATACGCAGTATTTT.

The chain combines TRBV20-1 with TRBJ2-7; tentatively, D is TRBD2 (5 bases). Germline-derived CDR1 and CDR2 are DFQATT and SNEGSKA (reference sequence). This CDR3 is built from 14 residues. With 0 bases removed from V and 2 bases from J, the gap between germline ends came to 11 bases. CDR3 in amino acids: CSARDSSSTYEQYF. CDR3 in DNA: TGCAGTGCTAGAGATAGTTCTAGCACCTACGAGCAGTACTTC.

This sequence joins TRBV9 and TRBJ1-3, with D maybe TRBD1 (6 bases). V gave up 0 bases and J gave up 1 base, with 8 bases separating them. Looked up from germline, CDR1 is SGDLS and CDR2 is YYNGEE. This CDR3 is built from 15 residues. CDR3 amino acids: CASSVEGVSGNTIYF. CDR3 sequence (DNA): TGTGCCAGCAGCGTAGAGGGGGTATCTGGAAACACCATATATTTT.

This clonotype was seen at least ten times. The CDR3, as DNA: TGCAGTGGGGTAGCGGGGGCCTACTCTGGGGCCAACGTCCTGACTTTC. Amino acids: CSGVAGAYSGANVLTF. The V gene is TRBV20-1, the J gene TRBJ2-6, with TRBD2 matching over 9 bases. The J segment lost 0 bases and the V segment lost 7 bases, leaving 7 bases of the junction unmatched. Per the germline V gene, CDR1 is DFQATT and CDR2 is SNEGSKA (reference sequence). This CDR3 has 16 amino acids.

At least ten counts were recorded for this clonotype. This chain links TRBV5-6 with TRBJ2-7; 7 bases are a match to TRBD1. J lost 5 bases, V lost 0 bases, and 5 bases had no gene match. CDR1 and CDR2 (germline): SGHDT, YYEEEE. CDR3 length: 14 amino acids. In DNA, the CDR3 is TGTGCCAGCAGCTTGGAGAGGGGGCACGACGAGCAGTACTTC. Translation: CASSLERGHDEQYF.

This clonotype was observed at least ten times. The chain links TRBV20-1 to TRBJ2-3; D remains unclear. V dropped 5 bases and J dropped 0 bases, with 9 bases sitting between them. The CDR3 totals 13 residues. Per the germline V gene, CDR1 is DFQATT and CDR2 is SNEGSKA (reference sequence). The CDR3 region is CSASTSSTDTQYF. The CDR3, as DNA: TGCAGTGCTTCGACTTCTAGCACAGATACGCAGTATTTT.

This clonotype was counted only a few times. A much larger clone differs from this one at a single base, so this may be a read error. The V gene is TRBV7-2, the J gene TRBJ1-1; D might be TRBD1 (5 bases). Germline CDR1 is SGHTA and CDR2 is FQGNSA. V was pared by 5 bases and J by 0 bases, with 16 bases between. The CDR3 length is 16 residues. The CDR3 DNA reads TGTGCCAGCAGCCTTACCGGGACGGACATGAACACTGAAGCTTTCTTT. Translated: CASSLTGTDMNTEAFF.

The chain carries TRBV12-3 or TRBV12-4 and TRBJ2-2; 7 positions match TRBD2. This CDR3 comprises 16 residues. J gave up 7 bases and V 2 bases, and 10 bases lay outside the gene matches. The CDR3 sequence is CASSLLAGEPGGELFF. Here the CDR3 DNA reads TGTGCCAGCAGTTTATTGGCGGGGGAGCCCGGCGGGGAGCTGTTTTTT.